The 2 T cell receptor beta chains given below trace back to one sample, sequenced in a study of early T cells in non-severe SARS-CoV-2 infection. TCRdb re-called the 5' RACE reads through MiXCR, storing one row per CDR3 protein. Altogether 80,000 to 95,000 distinct CDR3 sequences are present, approximately 13% being singletons, with the ten largest covering about 6%. The source material was whole blood. These receptors all stem from an adult who was a healthcare worker with PCR-confirmed SARS-CoV-2 infection or an uninfected control (not recorded which).

This clonotype showed up just a few times. In nucleotides, the CDR3 is TGCGCCAGCAGCTCCGGGACAGGGATCCACGAGCAGTACTTC. As protein: CASSSGTGIHEQYF. The chain combines TRBV5-1 with TRBJ2-7, with 9 bases aligning to TRBD1. Germline V CDR1 and CDR2: SGHRS, YFSETQ. The trim removed 3 bases at V and 5 bases at J, leaving 6 bases unmatched. The CDR3 totals 14 residues.

This clonotype occurred a few times. The CDR3 loop reads CASSEATVGYNEQFF. CDR3 nucleotide sequence: TGTGCCAGCAGTGAAGCGACAGTGGGGTACAATGAGCAGTTCTTC. The chain carries TRBV6-1 and TRBJ2-1, with a tentative D call TRBD1 (5 bases). Germline V gives CDR1 MNHNS, CDR2 SASEGT. The germline V and J ends were trimmed by 0 bases and 4 bases, with 10 bases remaining between them. The CDR3 totals 15 residues.